The clone carrying this T cell receptor (beta chain) was detected many times. The antigen is unknown. Through a sample-barcoded 5' primer and a J-beta primer mix, a second PCR was run for about 6 to 11 cycles. Each cDNA molecule received a tag from a template-switch adaptor that had 12 random nucleotides. MiXCR, applied by TCRdb to the 5' RACE reads, yields one record per CDR3 protein. The repertoire holds 600,000 or so distinct CDR3 sequences, with roughly 30% as singletons. The germline gives CDR1 SGHRS, CDR2 YFSETQ. V was clipped by 1 base and J by 4 bases, with 17 bases between them. The CDR3 totals 16 residues. These data belong to a study of blood T cells in healthy people across ages. Study results and limitations: The lack of PBMC sorting stopped any conclusive naive versus antigen-experienced comparison. Naive T cell percentage showed a strong correlation with TCR beta diversity.

This clonotype was obtained from a woman older than 75 in good health. V usage is TRBV5-1 and J usage is TRBJ1-1; tentative D call: TRBD1 (6 bases). Sequenced: blood. DNA of the CDR3: TGCGCCAGCAGCTTGAGCCCTAGGGGGGGTATCACTGAAGCTTTCTTT. Its protein is CASSLSPRGGITEAFF. Combining the CDR3 with reference TRBV5-1 and TRBJ1-1 gives the whole variable domain KAGVTQTPRYLIKTRGQQVTLSCSPISGHRSVSWYQQTPGQGLQFLFEYFSETQRNKGNFPGRFSGRQFSNSRSEMNVSTLELGDSALYLCASSLSPRGGITEAFFGQGTRLTVV.